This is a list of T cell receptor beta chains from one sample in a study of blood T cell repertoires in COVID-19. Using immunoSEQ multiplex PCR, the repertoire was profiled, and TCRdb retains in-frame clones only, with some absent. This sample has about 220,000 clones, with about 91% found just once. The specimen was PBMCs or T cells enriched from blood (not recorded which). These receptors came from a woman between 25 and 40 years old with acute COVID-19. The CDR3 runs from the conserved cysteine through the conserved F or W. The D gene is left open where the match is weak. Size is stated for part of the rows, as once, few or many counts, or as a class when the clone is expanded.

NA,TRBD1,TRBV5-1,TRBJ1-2,CASSAGTATYGYTF,TGCGCCAGCAGCGCTGGGACAGCAACCTATGGCTACACCTTC
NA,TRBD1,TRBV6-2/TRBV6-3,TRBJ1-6,CASSYRQGGWNSPLHF,TGTGCCAGCAGTTACCGACAGGGTGGGTGGAATTCACCCCTCCACTTT
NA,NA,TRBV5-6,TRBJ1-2,CASSPGRGYGYTF,TGTGCCAGCAGCCCAGGCCGAGGGTATGGCTACACCTTC
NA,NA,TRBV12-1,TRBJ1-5,CASSFDDRDNQPQHF,TGTGCCAGCAGCTTTGACGACCGGGACAATCAGCCCCAGCATTTT
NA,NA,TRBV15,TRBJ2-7,CATRDKNSYEQYF,TGTGCCACCAGGGACAAGAACTCCTACGAGCAGTACTTC
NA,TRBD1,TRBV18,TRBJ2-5,CASSSTRDRAEETQYF,TGTGCCAGCTCATCGACGAGGGACAGGGCAGAAGAGACCCAGTACTTC
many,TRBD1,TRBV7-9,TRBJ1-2,CASSSTLAGGDGYTF,TGTGCCAGCAGCTCAACCTTAGCAGGGGGCGATGGCTACACCTTC
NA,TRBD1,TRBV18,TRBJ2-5,CASSPGQGAETQYF,TGTGCCAGCTCACCGGGACAGGGGGCAGAGACCCAGTACTTC
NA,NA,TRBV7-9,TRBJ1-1,CASSVGQAEAFF,TGTGCCAGCAGCGTTGGACAAGCTGAAGCTTTCTTT
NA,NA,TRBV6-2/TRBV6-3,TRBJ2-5,CASSLRLRETQYF,TGTGCCAGCAGCTTACGACTAAGGGAGACCCAGTACTTC
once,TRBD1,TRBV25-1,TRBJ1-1,CASSEFNGGQVNTEAFF,TGTGCCAGCAGTGAATTTAATGGAGGACAGGTGAACACTGAAGCTTTCTTT
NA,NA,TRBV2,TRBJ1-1,CASSENLYMDTEAFF,TGTGCCAGCAGTGAAAACCTCTATATGGACACTGAAGCTTTCTTT